What follows are 18 T cell receptor beta chains derived from one specimen sequenced in a study of early stage breast cancer tumors. Repertoires were generated with immunoSEQ multiplex PCR, while TCRdb's copy carries only in-frame clones and drops some. The sample has fewer than 35,000 clones; approximately 76% are singletons. The specimen sequenced was blood. The receptors shown here come from a person aged 45-65 years with breast cancer.

The chain links TRBV27 to TRBJ2-1, with TRBD2 matching 7 bases. CDR1 MNHEY and CDR2 SMNVEV come from the germline V gene (reference sequence). This CDR3 region has 15 residues. Germline trimming cut 7 bases from V and 4 bases from J; bases unmatched to any gene: 10. The CDR3 region is CASTSGRVGYNEQFF. The CDR3 DNA reads TGTGCCAGCACCTCTGGGAGGGTTGGATACAATGAGCAGTTCTTC.

The chain has TRBV7-8 and TRBJ2-5; 13 bases map to TRBD2. V gave up 2 bases and J gave up 5 bases; unmatched junction bases: 14. Germline CDR1 and CDR2: SGHVS and FQNEAQ. This CDR3 is built from 19 residues. CDR3 loop: CASSLPTSGRKLMEETQYF. CDR3 DNA: TGTGCCAGCAGCTTACCGACTAGCGGGAGGAAACTAATGGAGGAGACCCAGTACTTC.

This chain connects TRBV10-3 to TRBJ1-3; TRBD1 might be the D (6 bases). The CDR3 length is 14 residues. V shed 4 bases and J shed 0 bases, with 7 bases lying between them. Germline CDR1 reads ENHRY; CDR2 reads SYGVKD. This CDR3 reads CAISGQVSGNTIYF. In DNA, the CDR3 is TGTGCCATCAGTGGACAGGTCTCTGGAAACACCATATATTTT.

This rearrangement joins TRBV11-2 to TRBJ1-6; TRBD1 is a possible D gene (6 bases). With 1 base removed from V and 7 bases from J, the gap between germline ends came to 11 bases. Germline lookup yields CDR1 SGHAT and CDR2 FQNNGV. The CDR3 has 15 residues. The CDR3 is CASSLAGGRNSPLHF. As DNA, the CDR3 is TGTGCCAGCAGCTTAGCTGGGGGGCGAAATTCACCCCTCCACTTT.

In regard to this clone: One junction end does not reproduce the germline sequence, and a read error may be involved. The gene calls are TRBV7-7 and TRBJ2-5; TRBD1 matches 7 bases. Germline V gives CDR1 SSHAT, CDR2 FNYEAQ (reference sequence). The CDR3 spans 15 residues. CDR3 DNA sequence: TGTGCTAGCAGCTTAGACAGGGTCCCCCAAGAGACCCAGTACTTC. It yields the protein CASSLDRVPQETQYF.

The V gene is TRBV7-3, the J gene TRBJ2-3; D unclear. CDR1 and CDR2 from the germline V gene are SGHTA and FQGTGA. The CDR3 sequence is 15 residues long. V shed 5 bases and J shed 5 bases, with 17 bases lying between them. CDR3 DNA: TGTGCCAGCAGCCCGGACGGTTATACGGGAGATACGCAGTATTTT. This gives the protein CASSPDGYTGDTQYF.

The chain recombines TRBV2 with TRBJ2-2, with D tentatively TRBD2 (6 bases). The germline V and J ends were trimmed by 1 base and 1 base, with 7 bases remaining between them. CDR3 length: 15 amino acids. CDR1 and CDR2 (germline): SNHLY, FYNNEI. The CDR3 sequence: CASSEVEGNTGELFF. Written as DNA, the CDR3 is TGTGCCAGCAGTGAAGTGGAGGGGAACACCGGGGAGCTGTTTTTT.

The chain recombines TRBV5-1 with TRBJ2-3, with no clear D. Germline CDR1 SGHRS, CDR2 YFSETQ. The germline V and J ends were trimmed by 4 bases and 8 bases, with 8 bases remaining between them. This CDR3 contains 11 residues. The CDR3 sequence: CASSGELTQYF. The CDR3 DNA reads TGCGCCAGCAGCGGGGAACTTACGCAGTATTTT.

The CDR3 nucleotides read TGTGCCAGCAGCTTGTTACAGGGTAACACTGAAGCTTTCTTT. Amino acids: CASSLLQGNTEAFF. The V and J genes are TRBV5-8 and TRBJ1-1; D is possibly TRBD1 (6 bases). Trimming shortened V by 1 base and J by 2 bases, and 9 bases separated the two germline ends. Germline-derived CDR1 and CDR2 are SGHTS and YDEGEE. This CDR3 spans 14 amino acids.

V and J are TRBV5-1 and TRBJ2-1, with D perhaps TRBD2 (5 bases). V was pared by 0 bases and J by 6 bases, with 7 bases between. CDR1 and CDR2 from the germline V gene are SGHRS and YFSETQ. This CDR3 is 13 amino acids long. Here the CDR3 DNA reads TGCGCCAGCAGCTTGGGGACTTCCAATGAGCAGTTCTTC. As protein: CASSLGTSNEQFF. Complete variable domain (other parts from reference TRBV5-1 and TRBJ2-1): KAGVTQTPRYLIKTRGQQVTLSCSPISGHRSVSWYQQTPGQGLQFLFEYFSETQRNKGNFPGRFSGRQFSNSRSEMNVSTLELGDSALYLCASSLGTSNEQFFGPGTRLTVL.

V usage is TRBV28 and J usage is TRBJ2-3; possibly TRBD2 for D (5 bases). The CDR3 contains 14 residues. Germline CDR1 MDHEN, CDR2 SYDVKM. V dropped 7 bases and J dropped 4 bases, with 15 bases sitting between them. CDR3 nucleotides: TGTGCCAGCAAACCCCCGGGGTTCCCAGATACGCAGTATTTT. This sequence encodes CASKPPGFPDTQYF.

This clone occurred many times. The chain employs TRBV21-1 and TRBJ1-1. TRBV21-1 is shown as a pseudogene. This CDR3 region has 14 residues. CDR3 region: CASSKAGAFGRAFF. For the CDR3, the DNA is TGTGCCAGCAGCAAAGCGGGAGCCTTCGGAAGGGCTTTCTTT.

The J gene is TRBJ2-7, the V gene TRBV16, with a possible D match to TRBD2 (5 bases). The CDR3 is made up of 14 amino acids. V was cut by 0 bases and J by 1 base, with 7 bases left in between. Germline lookup yields CDR1 KGHSY and CDR2 FQNENV. The CDR3 sequence: CASSQSGGSYEQYF. The CDR3 DNA reads as TGTGCCAGCAGCCAATCGGGCGGGTCCTACGAGCAGTACTTC.

This chain links TRBV5-3 with TRBJ2-7; TRBD2 aligns across 11 bases. TRBV5-3 is an open reading frame whose function is uncertain. The V and J ends lost 4 bases and 3 bases, in that order; junction bases with no gene match: 6. CDR3 length equals 15 residues. The CDR3, as DNA: TGTGCCAGAAGCCGCTCCGGGACTAGCGGCTACGAGCAGTACTTC. It codes for CARSRSGTSGYEQYF.

A few counts support this clone. The rearrangement joins TRBV6-6 to TRBJ2-3, with 8 bases that match TRBD2. CDR3 length: 16 residues. Germline CDR1 reads MNHNY; CDR2 reads SVGAGI (reference sequence). J gave up 2 bases and V 2 bases, and 6 bases lay outside the gene matches. Here the CDR3 DNA reads TGTGCCAGCAGTTACCCCCCTAGCGGGTTCACAGATACGCAGTATTTT. This codes for CASSYPPSGFTDTQYF.

A remark on this clone: At one end, the junction sequence differs from germline, possibly due to a read error. The rearrangement joins TRBV6-5 to TRBJ2-7; D remains unclear. Germline values: CDR1 MNHEY, CDR2 SVGAGI. This CDR3 comprises 11 residues. The DNA of the CDR3 is TGTGCCATCAGTGACCGTTACGAGCAGTACTTC. Translated, it gives CAISDRYEQYF.

V gene TRBV11-3 combines with J gene TRBJ2-5; the D gene is possibly TRBD1 (5 bases). V shed 0 bases and J shed 7 bases, with 9 bases lying between them. This CDR3 is built from 13 residues. CDR1 is SGHNT and CDR2 is YENEEA in the germline V gene. The CDR3 loop reads CASSLDGQGTQYF. CDR3 sequence (DNA): TGTGCCAGCAGCTTAGATGGGCAGGGGACCCAGTACTTC.

This sequence joins TRBV7-9 and TRBJ1-2; D ambiguous. The V end was cut by 5 bases, the J end by 1 base, with 17 bases between. Germline CDR1 is SEHNR and CDR2 is FQNEAQ (reference sequence). The CDR3 runs to 16 residues. The DNA of the CDR3 is TGTGCCAGCAGCCCCCCCCTGGACCTGAGTAACTATGGCTACACCTTC. Amino acids: CASSPPLDLSNYGYTF.